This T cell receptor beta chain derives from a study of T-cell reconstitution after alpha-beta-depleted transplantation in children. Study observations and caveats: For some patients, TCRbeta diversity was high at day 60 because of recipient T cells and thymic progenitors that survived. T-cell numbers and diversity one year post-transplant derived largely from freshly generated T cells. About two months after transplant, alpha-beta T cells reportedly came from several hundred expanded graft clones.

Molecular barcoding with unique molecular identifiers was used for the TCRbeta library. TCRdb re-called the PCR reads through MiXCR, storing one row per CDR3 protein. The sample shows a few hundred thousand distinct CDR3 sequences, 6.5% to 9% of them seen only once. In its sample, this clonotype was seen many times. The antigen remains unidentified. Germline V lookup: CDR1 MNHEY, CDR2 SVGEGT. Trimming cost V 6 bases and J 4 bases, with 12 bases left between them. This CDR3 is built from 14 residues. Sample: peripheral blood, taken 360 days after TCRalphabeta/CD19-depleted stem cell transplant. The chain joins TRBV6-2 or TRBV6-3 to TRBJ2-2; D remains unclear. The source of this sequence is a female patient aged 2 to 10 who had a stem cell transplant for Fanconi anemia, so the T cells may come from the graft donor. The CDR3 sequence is CASRRHLSTGELFF. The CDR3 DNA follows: TGTGCCAGCAGGAGACACTTATCCACCGGGGAGCTGTTTTTT.